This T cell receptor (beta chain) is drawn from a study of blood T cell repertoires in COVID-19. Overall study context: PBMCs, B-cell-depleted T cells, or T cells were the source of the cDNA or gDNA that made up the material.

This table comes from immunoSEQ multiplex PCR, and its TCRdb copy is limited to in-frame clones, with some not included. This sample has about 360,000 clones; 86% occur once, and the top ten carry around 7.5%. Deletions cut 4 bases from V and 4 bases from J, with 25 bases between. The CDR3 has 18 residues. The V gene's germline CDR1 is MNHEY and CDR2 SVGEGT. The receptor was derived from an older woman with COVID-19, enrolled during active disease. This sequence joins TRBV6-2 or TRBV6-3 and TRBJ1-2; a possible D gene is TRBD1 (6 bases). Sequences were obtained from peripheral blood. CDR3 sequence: CASSFSGHSQKLGYGYTF. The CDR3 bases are TGTGCCAGCAGTTTTTCGGGACACTCTCAGAAATTGGGCTATGGCTACACCTTC.